The 19 T cell receptor beta chains below come from one sample, sequenced in a study of breast tumors, draining lymph nodes, adjacent tissues. Breast cancer patients provided tissue from their axillary draining lymph nodes. TCRdb analysed the multiplex PCR reads with MiXCR anew, one entry per CDR3 protein. This table holds about 130,000 distinct CDR3 sequences, less than 25% found once. The material sequenced was axillary lymph node tissue. The receptors originated from a female donor with breast cancer. Some clones in this sample may be carry-over from other donors' samples.

The gene calls are TRBV30 and TRBJ2-1, with unresolved D. CDR3 length: 13 residues. V was trimmed by 2 bases and J by 9 bases, leaving 14 bases between them. Germline CDR1 and CDR2: GTSNPN and SVGIG (reference sequence). CDR3 loop: CAWSYDRSGEQFF. The CDR3 DNA is TGTGCCTGGAGTTATGATCGCTCCGGTGAGCAGTTCTTC.

This clonotype was counted many times. This rearrangement joins TRBV5-1 to TRBJ2-1; weak D call: TRBD1 (7 bases). The CDR3 length is 14 residues. V lost 0 bases and J 6 bases, leaving 10 bases between the germline ends. Looked up from germline, CDR1 is SGHRS and CDR2 is YFSETQ. CDR3 sequence (DNA): TGCGCCAGCAGCTTGGGGCAGGGGGGCAATGAGCAGTTCTTC. This translates into CASSLGQGGNEQFF.

Ten or more counts support this clonotype. The chain links TRBV19 to TRBJ1-6; perhaps TRBD1 as D (5 bases). Germline CDR1 and CDR2: LNHDA and SQIVND (reference sequence). The CDR3 covers 20 residues. V lost 6 bases and J lost 7, with 31 bases in between. CDR3 residues: CASRNSPGPLVAWRNSPLHF. CDR3 DNA: TGTGCCAGTAGGAACTCACCGGGACCCTTGGTCGCCTGGAGGAATTCACCCCTCCACTTT. Drawing the rest from reference TRBV19 and TRBJ1-6, the complete variable domain is DGGITQSPKYLFRKEGQNVTLSCEQNLNHDAMYWYRQDPGQGLRLIYYSQIVNDFQKGDIAEGYSVSREKKESFPLTVTSAQKNPTAFYLCASRNSPGPLVAWRNSPLHFGNGTRLTVT.

This clonotype has at least ten counts. The CDR3 DNA is TGTGCCTGGGGCCGGGACACCTACGAGCAGTACTTC. As protein: CAWGRDTYEQYF. The rearrangement joins TRBV30 to TRBJ2-7; D perhaps matches TRBD1 (6 bases). V was pared by 5 bases and J by 2 bases, with 10 bases between. The length of the CDR3 is 12 residues. Germline-derived CDR1 and CDR2 are GTSNPN and SVGIG (reference sequence).

This clonotype was detected a few times. The V and J genes are TRBV6-1 and TRBJ1-4; the match to TRBD1 covers 8 bases. CDR3 size: 13 residues. The germline V gene encodes CDR1 MNHNS and CDR2 SASEGT. Trimming cost V 5 bases and J 12 bases; bases outside gene matches: 8. This chain's CDR3 is CASSNILRGQLFF. CDR3 nucleotide sequence: TGTGCCAGCAGTAACATCCTCAGGGGGCAACTGTTTTTT.

There are many counts of this clonotype. This chain links TRBV6-5 with TRBJ1-2; D may be TRBD1 (5 bases). The CDR3 is made up of 13 amino acids. V was trimmed by 4 bases and J by 4 bases, leaving 10 bases between them. In germline, CDR1 is MNHEY, CDR2 SVGAGI. CDR3 residues: CASSLQASYGYTF. CDR3 DNA: TGTGCCAGCAGTTTACAGGCCAGCTATGGCTACACCTTC.

The CDR3: CASSPLRDLQETQYF. CDR3 nucleotide sequence: TGTGCCAGCTCACCTCTCCGGGACCTCCAAGAGACCCAGTACTTC. This chain uses TRBV18 with TRBJ2-5, with D possibly being TRBD1 or TRBD2 (5 bases each). This CDR3 is built from 15 residues. The germline gives CDR1 KGHSH, CDR2 LQKENI. V dropped 3 bases and J dropped 1 base, with 12 bases sitting between them. Full variable domain (outside the CDR3, taken from reference TRBV18 and TRBJ2-5): NAGVMQNPRHLVRRRGQEARLRCSPMKGHSHVYWYRQLPEEGLKFMVYLQKENIIDESGMPKERFSAEFPKEGPSILRIQQVVRGDSAAYFCASSPLRDLQETQYFGPGTRLLVL.

This clonotype was counted many times. V usage is TRBV7-6 and J usage is TRBJ2-7; 7 nucleotides align to TRBD1. Germline CDR1 is SGHVS and CDR2 is FNYEAQ. The CDR3 extends over 14 amino acids. The ends lost 5 bases at V and 1 base at J; junction bases unmatched: 5. The CDR3 sequence is CASSPRTGSYEQYF. In DNA form, the CDR3 reads TGTGCCAGCAGCCCTAGGACAGGTTCCTACGAGCAGTACTTC.

This clonotype was detected ten times or more. The chain recombines TRBV7-9 with TRBJ1-2; D is undetermined. Trimming shortened V by 7 bases and J by 2 bases, and 8 bases separated the two germline ends. The CDR3 runs to 12 residues. Germline V gene sequence: CDR1 SEHNR, CDR2 FQNEAQ (reference sequence). The CDR3 DNA is TGTGCCAGCAAGGGAGAGAACTATGGCTACACCTTC. It codes for CASKGENYGYTF.

The V gene is TRBV28, the J gene TRBJ1-2; 7 nucleotides align to TRBD1. Germline V gene sequence: CDR1 MDHEN, CDR2 SYDVKM. J was trimmed by 8 bases and V by 3 bases; bases with no gene match: 15. The CDR3 runs 16 residues. Here the CDR3 DNA reads TGTGCCAGCAGTTTGGCAGGGGGTAGCATAAGGAGGGGCTACACCTTC. Encoded protein: CASSLAGGSIRRGYTF.

This clonotype was observed at least ten times. The chain uses TRBV7-9 and TRBJ2-7; D may be TRBD1 (5 bases). The germline V gene encodes CDR1 SEHNR and CDR2 FQNEAQ (reference sequence). The CDR3 contains 12 residues. V shed 5 bases and J shed 3 bases, with 8 bases lying between them. The chain's CDR3 is CASSIDSYEQYF. CDR3 nucleotide sequence: TGTGCCAGCAGCATCGACAGCTACGAGCAGTACTTC.

Points on this clonotype: Given a much more abundant clone one base away, this may be a read error. The J gene is TRBJ2-1, the V gene TRBV15; maybe TRBD2 (6 bases). This CDR3 has 18 amino acids. Trimming took off 2 bases at V and 2 bases at J, with 19 bases between the two ends. Germline CDR1 and CDR2: LNHNV and YYDKDF (reference sequence). CDR3 bases: TGTGCCACCAGCAGAAGGACCTCGGGAGCCGGCGCCTACAATGAGCAGTTCTTC. This sequence encodes CATSRRTSGAGAYNEQFF.

The sample holds many counts of this clonotype. The chain uses TRBV5-5 and TRBJ2-1; 8 nucleotides agree with TRBD2. The trim removed 5 bases at V and 7 bases at J, leaving 11 bases unmatched. CDR1 is SGHKS, CDR2 YYEKEE, per germline (reference sequence). The CDR3 runs 15 residues. CDR3 sequence (DNA): TGTGCCAGCAGGATAAGCGGGAGCCCGGGGAATGAGCAGTTCTTC. This encodes CASRISGSPGNEQFF.

In this sample, this clonotype turned up many times. The rearrangement links TRBV20-1 to TRBJ1-2; D is possibly TRBD1 (6 bases). There are 15 residues in the CDR3. The ends were cut back, 5 bases at V and 4 bases at J, with 20 bases in the middle. The germline CDR1 and CDR2 sequences are DFQATT and SNEGSKA (reference sequence). The CDR3 here is CSAPTDRTTTYGYTF. In DNA form, the CDR3 reads TGCAGTGCTCCCACCGACAGGACAACCACCTATGGCTACACCTTC.

This clonotype was counted only a few times. The chain uses TRBV20-1 and TRBJ2-4; D may be TRBD2 (6 bases). Trimming shortened V by 2 bases and J by 10 bases, and 36 bases separated the two germline ends. Per the germline V gene, CDR1 is DFQATT and CDR2 is SNEGSKA (reference sequence). The CDR3 length is 20 residues. CDR3: CSARPPSVVRDSMVMRIQYF. The CDR3 DNA sequence: TGCAGTGCTAGACCCCCTAGTGTGGTCCGGGACTCCATGGTAATGAGGATTCAGTACTTC.

This clonotype was counted at least ten times. The CDR3 sequence: CASSPGTANQPQHF. CDR3 nucleotides: TGTGCCAGCTCACCCGGGACAGCTAATCAGCCCCAGCATTTT. The gene calls are TRBV18 and TRBJ1-5, with TRBD1 identical over 7 bases. The CDR3 totals 14 residues. Trimming at V came to 3 bases and at J to 4 bases, leaving 3 bases not matched to a gene. Per the germline V gene, CDR1 is KGHSH and CDR2 is LQKENI.

In its sample, this clonotype was seen many times. The chain uses TRBV29-1 and TRBJ1-2; D perhaps matches TRBD1 (5 bases). V shed 4 bases and J shed 4 bases, with 10 bases lying between them. This CDR3 has 12 amino acids. Germline CDR1 is SQVTM and CDR2 is ANQGSEA. CDR3: CSVAREGYGYTF. For the CDR3, the DNA is TGCAGCGTTGCCAGGGAGGGCTATGGCTACACCTTC.

This clonotype was seen repeatedly, ten times or more. This chain connects TRBV7-9 to TRBJ2-1, with 11 positions matching TRBD2. Germline CDR1 SEHNR, CDR2 FQNEAQ (reference sequence). This CDR3 is built from 17 residues. V dropped 6 bases and J dropped 2; count of bases not matched to a gene: 9. DNA of the CDR3: TGTGCCAGCAGTCGTATCGGGACTAGCGGAGCCTACAATGAGCAGTTCTTC. It translates to CASSRIGTSGAYNEQFF.

This chain uses TRBV18 with TRBJ1-5; D gene ambiguous. V was pared by 4 bases and J by 7 bases, with 11 bases between. Germline-derived CDR1 and CDR2 are KGHSH and LQKENI. The CDR3 is 13 residues long. Here the CDR3 reads CASSQQRGQPQHF. DNA of the CDR3: TGTGCCAGCTCACAACAAAGAGGACAGCCCCAGCATTTT.